The 3 T cell receptor beta chains below come from one sample, sequenced in a study of cytomegalovirus exposure and HLA in healthy donors. In the PCR, 60 Vbeta and 13 Jbeta primers were used. Generated by immunoSEQ multiplex PCR, the TCRdb table keeps only in-frame clones and is missing some. The data contain 150,000 to 200,000 clones, 70% to 80% of them singletons. Sequencing used PBMCs. These receptors were taken from a man between 25 and 39 years old in good health and CMV-seropositive.

The chain joins TRBV6-5 to TRBJ1-3; D is undetermined. The CDR3 runs to 15 residues. The germline V gene has CDR1 MNHEY and CDR2 SVGAGI. The ends were cut back, 6 bases at V and 2 bases at J, with 14 bases in the middle. The CDR3 DNA reads TGTGCCAGCAGCGCTTTGGGGAGCACTGGAAACACCATATATTTT. Encoded protein: CASSALGSTGNTIYF.

J is TRBJ2-3 and V is TRBV29-1, with D maybe TRBD1 (5 bases). Germline-derived CDR1 and CDR2 are SQVTM and ANQGSEA. This CDR3 is 15 amino acids long. With 0 bases removed from V and 4 bases from J, the gap between germline ends came to 14 bases. CDR3 region: CSVEDGASVSDTQYF. In nucleotides, the CDR3 is TGCAGCGTTGAAGATGGGGCCAGTGTATCAGATACGCAGTATTTT.

The chain combines TRBV27 with TRBJ1-2; 9 bases are shared with TRBD1. This CDR3 has 13 amino acids. Germline assignment: CDR1 MNHEY and CDR2 SMNVEV (reference sequence). Germline trimming cut 5 bases from V and 9 bases from J; bases unmatched to any gene: 7. CDR3 bases: TGTGCCAGCAGTCCACCGGGACAGGGAAGCTACACCTTC. Translation gives CASSPPGQGSYTF.